The next 15 T cell receptor beta chains were all read from a single sample in a study of blood T cell repertoires in COVID-19. Libraries were prepared by immunoSEQ multiplex PCR; TCRdb keeps only in-frame clonotypes and omits some of them. This table has 230,000 or so clones, approximately 88% appearing once. Sequenced: PBMCs or T cells enriched from blood (not recorded which). All receptors come from a woman in her thirties or forties with acute COVID-19.

V gene TRBV6-4 combines with J gene TRBJ2-3; maybe TRBD2 (5 bases). V was clipped by 3 bases and J by 2 bases, with 9 bases between them. Germline-derived CDR1 and CDR2 are MRHNA and SNTAGT. The CDR3 totals 14 residues. CDR3 coding DNA: TGTGCCAGCAGTGAACGGGGATACACAGATACGCAGTATTTT. As protein: CASSERGYTDTQYF.

The V call is TRBV5-1, the J call TRBJ1-1; TRBD1 might be the D (5 bases). Germline V gene sequence: CDR1 SGHRS, CDR2 YFSETQ. The CDR3 extends over 16 amino acids. Deletions cut 1 base from V and 1 base from J, with 14 bases between. In nucleotides, the CDR3 is TGCGCCAGCAGCTTGACAAACAGGAATACGAACACTGAAGCTTTCTTT. Protein product: CASSLTNRNTNTEAFF.

The chain recombines TRBV6-5 with TRBJ1-2; the D is unclear. Germline CDR1 reads MNHEY; CDR2 reads SVGAGI. Trimming took 6 bases from V and 10 from J, leaving 18 bases between them. The CDR3 totals 13 residues. The CDR3 spells CASRLDDLVSYTF. CDR3 nucleotide sequence: TGTGCCAGCAGGCTGGATGACCTAGTCTCCTACACCTTC.

The CDR3 loop reads CASSQPGRDYGYTF. CDR3 coding DNA: TGTGCCAGCAGCCAACCTGGGCGCGACTATGGCTACACCTTC. The chain uses TRBV3-1 (or the pseudogene TRBV3-2) and TRBJ1-2; D not resolved. Germline V gene lookup returns CDR1 LGHDT and CDR2 YNNKEL (reference sequence). CDR3 length equals 14 residues. V gave up 2 bases and J gave up 3 bases, with 10 bases separating them.

The chain has TRBV19 and TRBJ1-2, with 9 nucleotides matching TRBD1. The CDR3 runs 14 residues. Per germline, CDR1 LNHDA and CDR2 SQIVND (reference sequence). The V segment lost 7 bases and the J segment 1 base; nucleotides outside the gene matches: 4. This CDR3 is CASNDRGNNYGYTF. Written as DNA, the CDR3 is TGTGCCAGTAACGACAGGGGGAATAACTATGGCTACACCTTC.

V usage is TRBV7-9 and J usage is TRBJ2-1, with a weak D call TRBD2 (6 bases). This CDR3 comprises 14 residues. Trimming took off 8 bases at V and 1 base at J, with 12 bases between the two ends. In germline, CDR1 is SEHNR, CDR2 FQNEAQ (reference sequence). CDR3 nucleotide sequence: TGTGCCAGCGGAAGGAGGGAGTCCTACAATGAGCAGTTCTTC. This sequence encodes CASGRRESYNEQFF.

The V gene is TRBV19, the J gene TRBJ2-1, with 7 nucleotides matching TRBD1. The V segment lost 5 bases and the J segment 2 bases; nucleotides outside the gene matches: 3. The germline CDR1 and CDR2 sequences are LNHDA and SQIVND (reference sequence). The CDR3 has 14 amino acids. CDR3 sequence (DNA): TGTGCCAGTAGTCCCGGACAGGCCTACAATGAGCAGTTCTTC. As protein: CASSPGQAYNEQFF.

V is TRBV2 and J is TRBJ1-1, with 8 bases identical to TRBD1. This CDR3 comprises 15 residues. The V segment lost 4 bases and the J segment 2 bases; nucleotides outside the gene matches: 6. Germline V CDR1 and CDR2: SNHLY, FYNNEI. DNA for the CDR3: TGTGCCAGCAGTGCCCAGGGGGCAACTAACACTGAAGCTTTCTTT. It is translated as CASSAQGATNTEAFF.

The V gene is TRBV19, the J gene TRBJ1-5, with 7 positions matching TRBD1. The CDR3 has 18 residues. Per the germline V gene, CDR1 is LNHDA and CDR2 is SQIVND (reference sequence). Trimming at V came to 1 base and at J to 1 base, leaving 10 bases not matched to a gene. The CDR3 bases are TGTGCCAGTAGTATAGGGGGACAGCGTATGGGGAGCAATCAGCCCCAGCATTTT. It codes for CASSIGGQRMGSNQPQHF.

This clone appeared a single time. The chain is built from TRBV5-6 and TRBJ2-2, with D perhaps TRBD2 (6 bases). Trimming removed 2 bases from V and 4 bases from J, with 6 bases in between. The V gene's germline CDR1 is SGHDT and CDR2 YYEEEE. This CDR3 region has 13 residues. The CDR3 DNA reads TGTGCCAGCAGCTTCGGGAGCACCGGGGAGCTGTTTTTT. Its protein is CASSFGSTGELFF.

Points on this clone: With a much larger clone just one base away, this may be a read error. Other DNA sequences of this sample code for an identical CDR3. The rearrangement uses TRBV27 and TRBJ1-2; D perhaps matches TRBD1 (6 bases). The length of the CDR3 is 14 residues. Deletions cut 5 bases from V and 0 bases from J, with 10 bases between. The germline V gene encodes CDR1 MNHEY and CDR2 SMNVEV (reference sequence). CDR3 nucleotide sequence: TGTGCCAGCAGTCCGGACAGAGCTAACTATGGCTACACCTTC. Translation gives CASSPDRANYGYTF.

V usage is TRBV4-2 and J usage is TRBJ2-2, with TRBD1 matching over 8 bases. V was clipped by 3 bases and J by 7 bases; unmatched bases: 4. CDR3 length equals 14 residues. Germline CDR1 is LGHNA and CDR2 is YNFKEQ. CDR3 coding DNA: TGTGCCAGCAGCCAGGACAGGGCCGGCGGGGAGCTGTTTTTT. Protein sequence: CASSQDRAGGELFF.

Only one count was recorded for this clone. One end of the junction varies from germline; a read error may be responsible. V and J are TRBV6-6 and TRBJ2-2, with TRBD2 matching over 10 bases. The germline V gene encodes CDR1 MNHNY and CDR2 SVGAGI (reference sequence). CDR3 size: 14 residues. The CDR3: CASEGNSGGPTVVF. The CDR3 DNA reads TGTGCCAGCGAGGGCAATAGCGGGGGGCCCACGGTGGTTTTT.

The rearrangement joins TRBV3-1 (or the pseudogene TRBV3-2) to TRBJ1-6; the match to TRBD1 covers 9 bases. J was trimmed by 5 bases and V by 4 bases; bases with no gene match: 6. Germline loops: CDR1 LGHDT, CDR2 YNNKEL (reference sequence). CDR3 length: 16 amino acids. CDR3 DNA sequence: TGTGCCAGCAGCCGATCGACAGGGGGTAATAATTCACCCCTCCACTTT. Translating it yields CASSRSTGGNNSPLHF.

The rearrangement joins TRBV3-1 (or the pseudogene TRBV3-2) to TRBJ2-2, with 8 bases aligning to TRBD1. With 3 bases clipped from V and 1 base from J, the junction kept 4 bases outside the gene matches. The length of the CDR3 is 16 residues. Germline-derived CDR1 and CDR2 are LGHDT and YNNKEL (reference sequence). The CDR3 bases are TGTGCCAGCAGCCAGGGGACAGGCAAGAACACCGGGGAGCTGTTTTTT. Its protein is CASSQGTGKNTGELFF.